Presented here are 7 T cell receptor beta chains from one specimen sequenced in a study of T cell responses to AZD1222 COVID-19 vaccine. Profiled with immunoSEQ multiplex PCR; TCRdb holds only in-frame clones, not every one. The sample holds 150,000 to 200,000 clones; roughly 92% are singletons and the top ten take approximately 4.6%. The sequences come from peripheral blood, collected 28 days after the second AZD1222 dose. These receptor sequences come from an adult who received the AZD1222 COVID-19 vaccine.

The chain recombines TRBV4-1 with TRBJ1-2; TRBD1 agrees at 10 bases. Germline values: CDR1 MGHRA, CDR2 YSYEKL. The CDR3 runs to 15 residues. V shed 3 bases and J 7 bases; nucleotides not matched to a gene: 8. The CDR3 sequence: CASSHPLGTGVGYTF. CDR3 nucleotides: TGCGCCAGCAGCCACCCGTTAGGGACAGGGGTTGGCTACACCTTC.

The rearrangement joins TRBV12-5 to TRBJ2-7; 7 bases match TRBD2. J was trimmed by 6 bases and V by 6 bases; bases with no gene match: 5. The CDR3 runs 12 residues. The V gene's germline CDR1 is LGHNT and CDR2 FRNRAP. The DNA for the CDR3 is TGTGCTAGTGGACTGTGGGGGGGCGAGCAGTACTTC. Amino acid sequence: CASGLWGGEQYF. Full variable domain (outside the CDR3, taken from reference TRBV12-5 and TRBJ2-7): DARVTQTPRHKVTEMGQEVTMRCQPILGHNTVFWYRQTMMQGLELLAYFRNRAPLDDSGMPKDRFSAEMPDATLATLKIQPSEPRDSAVYFCASGLWGGEQYFGPGTRLTVT.

The J gene is TRBJ2-1, the V gene TRBV24-1; unclear D gene. The germline V gene has CDR1 KGHDR and CDR2 SFDVKD. V lost 4 bases and J 9 bases, leaving 9 bases between the germline ends. The CDR3 is 12 amino acids. The DNA of the CDR3 is TGTGCCACCAGTGAGTATCGCGGTGAGCAGTTCTTC. Protein sequence: CATSEYRGEQFF.

In its sample, this clone was seen once. The chain joins TRBV6-1 to TRBJ2-7; D possibly corresponds to TRBD2 (5 bases). The CDR3 has 15 amino acids. Looked up from germline, CDR1 is MNHNS and CDR2 is SASEGT. V lost 1 base and J 9 bases, leaving 19 bases between the germline ends. The CDR3 region has the DNA TGTGCCAGCAGTGAAGACGGGGTAGATAAATTGGGGCAGTACTTC. Its translation is CASSEDGVDKLGQYF.

This rearrangement joins TRBV19 to TRBJ1-2; 9 bases match TRBD1. The CDR3 has 14 amino acids. The J segment lost 6 bases and the V segment lost 8 bases, leaving 10 bases of the junction unmatched. Germline V gene sequence: CDR1 LNHDA, CDR2 SQIVND (reference sequence). CDR3 bases: TGTGCCAGTCGACCGCCTGGACAGGGGAATGGCTACACCTTC. Its translation: CASRPPGQGNGYTF. The whole variable domain, remainder taken from reference TRBV19 and TRBJ1-2, is DGGITQSPKYLFRKEGQNVTLSCEQNLNHDAMYWYRQDPGQGLRLIYYSQIVNDFQKGDIAEGYSVSREKKESFPLTVTSAQKNPTAFYLCASRPPGQGNGYTFGSGTRLTVV.

In its sample, this clone was seen a few times. This chain joins TRBV19 and TRBJ2-7, with a tentative D call TRBD2 (6 bases). The CDR3 has 19 residues. The ends were cut back, 10 bases at V and 1 base at J, with 32 bases in the middle. Germline-derived CDR1 and CDR2 are LNHDA and SQIVND (reference sequence). In DNA form, the CDR3 reads TGTGCCAATTCGCCGGGCGGGATATTTTCAGGGATTAAGTCCTACGAGCAGTACTTC. The encoded protein is CANSPGGIFSGIKSYEQYF.

The J gene is TRBJ1-5, the V gene TRBV11-2, with D uncertain. This CDR3 is built from 13 residues. Germline V lookup: CDR1 SGHAT, CDR2 FQNNGV. Trimming took off 3 bases at V and 6 bases at J, with 9 bases between the two ends. The CDR3: CASSLQEIQPQHF. The CDR3 bases are TGTGCCAGCAGCTTGCAGGAAATTCAGCCCCAGCATTTT.